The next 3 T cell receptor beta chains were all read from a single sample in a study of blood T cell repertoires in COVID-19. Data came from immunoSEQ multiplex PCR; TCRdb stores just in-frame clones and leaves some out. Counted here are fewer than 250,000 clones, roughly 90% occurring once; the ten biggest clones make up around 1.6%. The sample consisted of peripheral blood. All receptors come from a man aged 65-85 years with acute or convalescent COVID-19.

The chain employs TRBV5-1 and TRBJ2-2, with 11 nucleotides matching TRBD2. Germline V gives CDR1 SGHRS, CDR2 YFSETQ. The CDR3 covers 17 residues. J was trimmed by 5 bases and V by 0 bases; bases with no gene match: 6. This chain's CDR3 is CASSLGVAGGRTGELFF. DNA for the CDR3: TGCGCCAGCAGCTTGGGCGTAGCGGGAGGGAGGACCGGGGAGCTGTTTTTT.

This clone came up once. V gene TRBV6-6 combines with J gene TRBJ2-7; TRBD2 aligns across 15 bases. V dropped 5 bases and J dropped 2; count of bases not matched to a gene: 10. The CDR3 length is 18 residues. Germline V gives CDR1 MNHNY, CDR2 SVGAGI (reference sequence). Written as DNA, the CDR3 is TGTGCCAGCAGTCCGGGACTAGCGGGAGGTCGAGTTCCCTACGAGCAGTACTTC. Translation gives CASSPGLAGGRVPYEQYF.

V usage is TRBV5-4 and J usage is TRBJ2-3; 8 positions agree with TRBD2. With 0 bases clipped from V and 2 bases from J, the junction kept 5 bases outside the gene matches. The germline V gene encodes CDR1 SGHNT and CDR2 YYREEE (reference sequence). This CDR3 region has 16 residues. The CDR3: CASSLASGRATDTQYF. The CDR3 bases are TGTGCCAGCAGCTTGGCATCCGGGAGGGCCACAGATACGCAGTATTTT.